These T cell receptor beta chains were read from a single sample in a study of cytomegalovirus exposure and HLA in healthy donors. Here immunoSEQ multiplex PCR was the method, and the copy in TCRdb shows in-frame clones only, minus some. The sample contains about 130,000 clones, around three quarters of which appear only once. The sequenced material came from PBMCs. The receptors were sampled from a woman in her forties or fifties in good health and CMV-seronegative. The CDR3 runs from the conserved cysteine through the conserved F or W. Each record gives: clone size, D gene, V gene, J gene, CDR3 DNA, CDR3 protein. A D gene is named only where the DNA matches it firmly. A clone size is listed for some rows: how often the clone was seen (once, few, many), or a class if it is expanded.

-	-	TRBV6-5	TRBJ2-3	TGTGCCAGCAAGCAGGGTCAGGCTTCAGATACGCAGTATTTT	CASKQGQASDTQYF
-	-	TRBV5-4	TRBJ1-5	TGTGCCAGCAGCTTGGGAGCTGGGCCGGATCAGCCCCAGCATTTT	CASSLGAGPDQPQHF
-	TRBD1	TRBV7-6	TRBJ1-1	TGTGCCAGCAGCTTTTGGCTGCGTGACAGGGAAATGAACACTGAAGCTTTCTTT	CASSFWLRDREMNTEAFF
-	TRBD1	TRBV10-3	TRBJ2-5	TGTGCCATCAGTGAGCAGGCAGGGGGTCGAGAGACCCAGTACTTC	CAISEQAGGRETQYF
-	TRBD2	TRBV5-1	TRBJ2-7	TGCGCCAGCAGACCCCTAGCGGGAGGAGGAGAGCAGTACTTC	CASRPLAGGGEQYF
-	-	TRBV20-1	TRBJ2-3	TGCAGTGCTAGACTGACAGATACGCAGTATTTT	CSARLTDTQYF
-	-	TRBV29-1	TRBJ2-6	TGCAGCGTCGGGAGCCTACGAGACAGGGTTGACTCTGGGGCCAACGTCCTGACTTTC	CSVGSLRDRVDSGANVLTF
-	TRBD2	TRBV10-3	TRBJ2-7	TGTGCCATCAGTGGTGGGACTATCTACGAGCAGTACTTC	CAISGGTIYEQYF
-	-	TRBV5-4	TRBJ1-1	TGTGCCAGCAGCTTGGTACGGGGGGAGGGCACTGAAGCTTTCTTT	CASSLVRGEGTEAFF
-	TRBD2	TRBV19	TRBJ2-4	TGTGCCAGTAGTATACCGCACGTAGCGGGAGTCAAAAACATTCAGTACTTC	CASSIPHVAGVKNIQYF
-	-	TRBV29-1	TRBJ2-3	TGCAGCGGTGGACTAGATACGCAGTATTTT	CSGGLDTQYF
-	-	TRBV6-1	TRBJ1-3	TGTGCCAGCAGTGAGATGGAGGGGACGAACTCTGGAAACACCATATATTTT	CASSEMEGTNSGNTIYF
-	-	TRBV29-1	TRBJ1-1	TGCAGCGTGACCCCCAGGTCCAACACTGAAGCTTTCTTT	CSVTPRSNTEAFF
few	-	TRBV18	TRBJ1-1	TGTGCCAGCTCACCGGTAGTACAGGACACTGAAGCTTTCTTT	CASSPVVQDTEAFF
-	-	TRBV28	TRBJ1-4	TGTGCCAGCAGTTTCTTGCAGATTGCAACTAATGAAAAACTGTTTTTT	CASSFLQIATNEKLFF
-	-	TRBV27	TRBJ1-5	TGTGCCAGCAGTTTACAGCAGGGTAATCAGCCCCAGCATTTT	CASSLQQGNQPQHF
-	TRBD1	TRBV6-1	TRBJ2-5	TGTGCCAGCAGTGAAGCGGGACAGTTTACAGAGACCCAGTACTTC	CASSEAGQFTETQYF
-	TRBD2	TRBV15	TRBJ2-3	TGTGCCACCCAGACTAGCGGAGGCACAGATACGCAGTATTTT	CATQTSGGTDTQYF
-	-	TRBV5-6	TRBJ2-2	TGTGCCAGCAGCCCGGTGGGCTTCAACACCGGGGAGCTGTTTTTT	CASSPVGFNTGELFF
-	-	TRBV19	TRBJ2-3	TGTGCCAGTAACTCGTTGGGGCGAACAGATACGCAGTATTTT	CASNSLGRTDTQYF
-	-	TRBV6-1	TRBJ2-7	TGTGCCAGCAGTGCAGAACCCTCAGGGTCCTACGAGCAGTACTTC	CASSAEPSGSYEQYF
-	TRBD1	TRBV2	TRBJ1-5	TGTGCCAGCAGGCTACAGGGGACCCATCAGCCCCAGCATTTT	CASRLQGTHQPQHF
-	-	TRBV4-1	TRBJ2-3	TGCGCCAGCAGCCCCCCCGGGACTAGCACAGATACGCAGTATTTT	CASSPPGTSTDTQYF
-	-	TRBV30	TRBJ2-3	TGTGCCTGGAGTGTAGGCGGTGGACAAGCTAACACAGATACGCAGTATTTT	CAWSVGGGQANTDTQYF
once	-	TRBV6-7	TRBJ2-5	TGTGCCAGCGTTCCAGGGTGGGGGGAAGAGACCCAGTACTTC	CASVPGWGEETQYF
-	TRBD2	TRBV30	TRBJ2-7	TGTGCCTGGAGTTCAAGACTAGCGGGAACCTACGAGCAGTACTTC	CAWSSRLAGTYEQYF
-	TRBD2	TRBV5-4	TRBJ2-7	TGTGCCAGCAGACCTACTAGCGGAGCTTGGAACGAGCAGTACTTC	CASRPTSGAWNEQYF
-	-	TRBV27	TRBJ2-1	TGTGCCAGCAGTTTACTACAGGACTACAATGAGCAGTTCTTC	CASSLLQDYNEQFF
few	TRBD2	TRBV4-2	TRBJ2-3	TGTGCCAGCAGCCAAGAGAGATCGGGACTAGCGGGTGATACGCAGTATTTT	CASSQERSGLAGDTQYF
-	-	TRBV7-3	TRBJ2-1	TGTGCCAGCAGCTTACCTAGCAGCAATGAGCAGTTCTTC	CASSLPSSNEQFF
few	-	TRBV6-1	TRBJ1-5	TGTGCCAGCTTGGGGGACATAAGCAATCAGCCCCAGCATTTT	CASLGDISNQPQHF
-	TRBD1	TRBV19	TRBJ1-5	TGTGCCAGTAGTCCCTGGACAGGGTTAGGGTGGGATCAGCCCCAGCATTTT	CASSPWTGLGWDQPQHF
-	-	TRBV6-5	TRBJ1-1	TGTGCCAGCAGTTTAAGGACATCTGGCACTGAAGCTTTCTTT	CASSLRTSGTEAFF
once	TRBD1	TRBV19	TRBJ1-1	TGTGCCACCGAACTGGGACAGGGCTACACTGAAGCTTTCTTT	CATELGQGYTEAFF
-	TRBD1	TRBV14	TRBJ1-1	TGTGCCAGCACGGACCGGGACAGGGGAACGGACACTGAAGCTTTCTTT	CASTDRDRGTDTEAFF
-	-	TRBV7-8	TRBJ1-1	TGTGCCAGCAGCCGTAGTGGCACTGAAGCTTTCTTT	CASSRSGTEAFF
-	-	TRBV2	TRBJ2-4	TGTGCCAGCAGTGAAAACAGGGGGGGAAACATTCAGTACTTC	CASSENRGGNIQYF
-	TRBD1	TRBV7-9	TRBJ1-1	TGTGCCAGCAGCCAAGGAGGGGGCCCATTGAACACTGAAGCTTTCTTT	CASSQGGGPLNTEAFF
-	TRBD1	TRBV28	TRBJ1-2	TGTGCCAGTATGGGGGACAGGGACTATGGCTACACCTTC	CASMGDRDYGYTF
-	-	TRBV7-8	TRBJ1-4	TGTGCCAGCCGAAGGGAGACTAATGAAAAACTGTTTTTT	CASRRETNEKLFF
-	-	TRBV19	TRBJ1-5	TGTGCCAGTAGTATCGGTACAGATACGCGCCAGCCCCAGCATTTT	CASSIGTDTRQPQHF
-	-	TRBV2	TRBJ1-1	TGTGCCAGCGGGTTCCGGGGTGATGGGTTGAACACTGAAGCTTTCTTT	CASGFRGDGLNTEAFF
-	-	TRBV2	TRBJ2-1	TGTGCCAGCAGACCACAGTACAATGAGCAGTTCTTC	CASRPQYNEQFF
-	-	TRBV25-1	TRBJ2-7	TGTGCCAGCAGTGTCGCCGGGGCGGGACTGCCTTACGAGCAGTACTTC	CASSVAGAGLPYEQYF
-	TRBD1	TRBV6-5	TRBJ1-5	TGTGCCAGCAGTTACCGACAGGGGTATCAGCCCCAGCATTTT	CASSYRQGYQPQHF
-	-	TRBV5-4	TRBJ2-2	TGTGCCAGCAGCTATCCGCGGCAAGGGAACACCGGGGAGCTGTTTTTT	CASSYPRQGNTGELFF
once	-	TRBV7-6	TRBJ2-3	TGTGCCAGCAGCTTAGTGTCGAGCGCAGATACGCAGTATTTT	CASSLVSSADTQYF
-	-	TRBV5-6	TRBJ2-5	TGTGCCAGCAGCACAAGACAGCTCCAAGAGACCCAGTACTTC	CASSTRQLQETQYF
few	TRBD2	TRBV6-1	TRBJ2-5	TGTGCCAGCAGTGAATTGCGGGGAGGGTCGGAGACCCAGTACTTC	CASSELRGGSETQYF
-	TRBD2	TRBV14	TRBJ2-1	TGTGCCAGCAGCCAAGAAGGGCGAGCGGGAGTCTACAATGAGCAGTTCTTC	CASSQEGRAGVYNEQFF
-	TRBD2	TRBV7-9	TRBJ2-3	TGTGCCAGCAGCGGAAGGGGACTAGCGGGAGCGACAGATACGCAGTATTTT	CASSGRGLAGATDTQYF
-	TRBD1	TRBV18	TRBJ2-7	TGTGCCAGCTCACCGATGATGGGACAGTCCTACGAGCAGTACTTC	CASSPMMGQSYEQYF
-	TRBD2	TRBV5-4	TRBJ2-7	TGTGCCAGCAGCTTTAAGACTAGCGGGAGGTACGAGCAGTACTTC	CASSFKTSGRYEQYF
-	-	TRBV28	TRBJ1-2	TGTGCCAGCCTTCGAGATATTGCGGGGGGCGATGGCTACACCTTC	CASLRDIAGGDGYTF
-	-	TRBV30	TRBJ1-1	TGTGCCTGGAGTGGACGCCAAAACCAGGGGTTTGGGACTGAAGCTTTCTTT	CAWSGRQNQGFGTEAFF